The 27 T cell receptor beta chains given below trace back to one sample, sequenced in a study of shared clonotypes between healthy human individuals (dated by TCRdb to 2020 to 2021). The method was the immunoSEQ multiplex PCR assay. The clones in this table, taken by TCRdb from immuneACCESS, are in-frame only. Not every clone is retained; where verified, under half of the shortfall comes from an unresolved V gene, and the cause of the rest is unknown. The sample data list around 530,000 clones, and around three quarters of these were observed just once. The ten largest clones represent more than 10% of the sample. The sample taken for sequencing was PBMCs. All receptors come from a woman in her thirties or forties in good health. Some clones in this sample may be carry-over from other donors' samples.

This chain connects TRBV10-2 to TRBJ1-4; D gene uncertain. The germline gives CDR1 WSHSY, CDR2 SAAADI. The CDR3 covers 14 residues. Trimming took 6 bases from V and 6 from J, leaving 14 bases between them. As DNA, the CDR3 is TGCGCCAGCAGAGGTTGGGCGGAAGATGAAAAACTGTTTTTT. As protein: CASRGWAEDEKLFF.

To note about this clone: A far larger clone differs by one base, so this is likely a read error. CDR3 sequence: CASALGRANEQFF. In DNA form, the CDR3 reads TGTGCTAGTGCCCTGGGCAGGGCCAATGAGCAGTTCTTC. This rearrangement joins TRBV12-5 to TRBJ2-1; D might be TRBD1 (5 bases). The CDR3 is 13 amino acids. Germline CDR1 is LGHNT and CDR2 is FRNRAP. Between the trimmed V and J ends, which lost 7 bases and 6 bases, there was a span of 13 bases.

The chain couples TRBV10-3 to TRBJ2-7; 7 bases fit TRBD2. V lost 10 bases, J lost 3 bases, and 12 bases stayed unmatched. There are 14 residues in the CDR3. Germline-derived CDR1 and CDR2 are ENHRY and SYGVKD. CDR3 loop: CATRPAGGVYEQYF. In DNA, the CDR3 is TGTGCCACCCGCCCAGCTGGGGGGGTCTACGAGCAGTACTTC.

V and J are TRBV11-2 and TRBJ2-2; weak D call: TRBD1 (5 bases). The CDR3 loop spans 17 amino acids. V was clipped by 0 bases and J by 4 bases, with 15 bases between them. Germline CDR1 and CDR2: SGHAT and FQNNGV. The CDR3, as DNA: TGTGCCAGCAGCTTAGATTCCCACAGACAGACCACCGGGGAGCTGTTTTTT. This translates into CASSLDSHRQTTGELFF. Full variable domain (missing parts from reference TRBV11-2 and TRBJ2-2): EAGVAQSPRYKIIEKRQSVAFWCNPISGHATLYWYQQILGQGPKLLIQFQNNGVVDDSQLPKDRFSAERLKGVDSTLKIQPAKLEDSAVYLCASSLDSHRQTTGELFFGEGSRLTVL.

This clone was seen just once. V and J are TRBV28 and TRBJ2-7; D not certain. CDR3 length: 14 residues. The germline V and J ends were trimmed by 5 bases and 4 bases, with 15 bases remaining between them. Germline-derived CDR1 and CDR2 are MDHEN and SYDVKM. In DNA form, the CDR3 reads TGTGCCAGCAGTGATCCGGGCCCTACTTACGAGCAGTACTTC. It encodes CASSDPGPTYEQYF.

Of note for this clone: This could be a read error, since a much larger clone is one nucleotide away. Within the sample, other DNA sequences also encode this same CDR3. This rearrangement joins TRBV25-1 to TRBJ1-2; tentatively, D is TRBD1 (6 bases). The CDR3 loop spans 15 amino acids. Germline loops: CDR1 MGHDK, CDR2 SYGVNS. CDR3 bases: TGTGCCAGCAGTGAATACGGGGACACGGTCTATGGCTACACCTTT. Protein product: CASSEYGDTVYGYTF.

This rearrangement joins TRBV4-1 to TRBJ1-1; a possible D gene is TRBD1 (6 bases). The V gene's germline CDR1 is MGHRA and CDR2 YSYEKL. V shed 0 bases and J shed 7 bases, with 12 bases lying between them. This CDR3 is 14 amino acids long. The CDR3 spells CASSQDGGQGEAFF. CDR3 DNA: TGCGCCAGCAGCCAAGATGGGGGGCAGGGTGAAGCTTTCTTT.

The CDR3 reads CASRTDTGKEYF. The CDR3 DNA reads TGTGCCAGCAGAACCGACACAGGGAAAGAGTACTTC. The V gene is TRBV27, the J gene TRBJ2-7, with D perhaps matching TRBD1 (6 bases). V was cut by 6 bases and J by 11 bases, with 17 bases left in between. The CDR3 covers 12 residues. The germline CDR1 and CDR2 sequences are MNHEY and SMNVEV (reference sequence).

Of note for this clone: This sample includes further DNA sequences coding for the same CDR3. This chain links TRBV7-2 with TRBJ1-2; TRBD1 matches at 7 bases. The CDR3 contains 14 residues. Germline CDR1 reads SGHTA; CDR2 reads FQGNSA. J lost 4 bases, V lost 5 bases, and 7 bases had no gene match. CDR3 loop: CASSLWTGGYGYTF. The CDR3 DNA reads as TGTGCCAGCAGCCTCTGGACAGGCGGCTATGGCTACACCTTC.

The rearrangement uses TRBV1 and TRBJ2-5; the DNA was not compared with TRBD1, the D call given in the table. TRBV1 corresponds to a pseudogene. CDR3 length: 14 residues. Here the CDR3 reads CTSSQGWGGETQYF. The CDR3 bases are TGCACCAGCAGCCAAGGGTGGGGCGGAGAGACCCAGTACTTC.

This clone was observed many times. The chain uses TRBV15 and TRBJ2-2; TRBD1 matches 8 bases. After removal of 3 bases from V and 7 bases from J, the junction contained 4 bases not matched to a gene. The V gene's germline CDR1 is LNHNV and CDR2 YYDKDF (reference sequence). The CDR3 sequence is 14 residues long. Here the CDR3 reads CATSRDREVGELFF. The CDR3 DNA sequence: TGTGCCACCAGCAGGGACAGGGAGGTCGGGGAGCTGTTTTTT.

Only a few counts were recorded for this clone. The chain joins TRBV5-1 to TRBJ2-1; tentative D call: TRBD2 (5 bases). Germline CDR1 reads SGHRS; CDR2 reads YFSETQ. This CDR3 region has 11 residues. V was pared by 3 bases and J by 15 bases, with 13 bases between. CDR3 nucleotide sequence: TGCGCCAGCAGCTCGCAGGACTCGACGTTCTTC. Its translation is CASSSQDSTFF.

The V call is TRBV28, the J call TRBJ1-1, with unresolved D. Germline CDR1 reads MDHEN; CDR2 reads SYDVKM. The CDR3 runs to 15 residues. V was pared by 6 bases and J by 1 base, with 15 bases between. CDR3 amino acids: CASSPHSVENTEAFF. The CDR3 bases are TGTGCCAGCAGCCCTCATTCAGTGGAGAACACTGAAGCTTTCTTT.

The gene calls are TRBV28 and TRBJ1-2, with D maybe TRBD1 (5 bases). V lost 6 bases, J lost 4 bases, and 27 bases lay in between. From germline, CDR1 is MDHEN and CDR2 SYDVKM. The CDR3 spans 18 residues. The CDR3 here is CASSPSRRATGISYGYTF. The CDR3 DNA is TGTGCCAGCAGCCCTTCCAGGAGGGCAACAGGAATTTCCTATGGCTACACCTTC.

CDR3: CASSEAHVLDYGYTF. CDR3 nucleotides: TGTGCCAGCAGTGAAGCGCATGTTCTGGACTATGGCTACACCTTC. The chain is built from TRBV2 and TRBJ1-2, with unresolved D. Trimming removed 0 bases from V and 3 bases from J, with 11 bases in between. The germline CDR1 and CDR2 sequences are SNHLY and FYNNEI. The CDR3 covers 15 residues.

This chain links TRBV28 with TRBJ1-1; D possibly corresponds to TRBD1 (5 bases). Germline-derived CDR1 and CDR2 are MDHEN and SYDVKM. Trimming left V 5 bases short and J 5 bases short, with 15 bases between. The CDR3 covers 14 residues. CDR3 DNA sequence: TGTGCCAGCAGTGGTGGGACCGCGCGGACTGAAGCTTTCTTT. Amino acid sequence: CASSGGTARTEAFF.

CDR3 sequence (DNA): TGTGCCAGCAGCCGCTGGACTAGCGGTTCCTACAATGAGCAGTTCTTC. Its translation: CASSRWTSGSYNEQFF. This chain uses TRBV21-1 with TRBJ2-1; the D call TRBD2 from the table was never checked on the DNA. TRBV21-1 has pseudogene status. The CDR3 covers 16 residues.

The rearrangement joins TRBV6-6 to TRBJ2-2; D is ambiguous. CDR1 is MNHNY, CDR2 SVGAGI, per germline (reference sequence). The CDR3 contains 13 residues. Trimming took 6 bases from V and 6 from J, leaving 11 bases between them. DNA for the CDR3: TGTGCCAGCAGCCCCACGTGGGCCGGGGAGCTGTTTTTT. Translated, it gives CASSPTWAGELFF.

The chain recombines TRBV6-1 with TRBJ2-3, with 9 bases fitting TRBD1. From germline, CDR1 is MNHNS and CDR2 SASEGT. The CDR3 contains 16 residues. V lost 4 bases, J lost 3 bases, and 8 bases stayed unmatched. The DNA for the CDR3 is TGTGCCAGCAGTGTCACAGGGGGCTTTAGTACAGATACGCAGTATTTT. It yields the protein CASSVTGGFSTDTQYF.

The V and J genes are TRBV5-6 and TRBJ2-2, with 10 bases aligning to TRBD2. The CDR3 is made up of 17 amino acids. Per the germline V gene, CDR1 is SGHDT and CDR2 is YYEEEE. With 0 bases clipped from V and 6 bases from J, the junction kept 8 bases outside the gene matches. CDR3 amino acids: CASSLASGRDFPGELFF. The CDR3 region has the DNA TGTGCCAGCAGCTTGGCTAGCGGGAGAGATTTCCCCGGGGAGCTGTTTTTT.

The chain is built from TRBV7-2 and TRBJ1-2; TRBD1 might be the D (5 bases). Germline loops: CDR1 SGHTA, CDR2 FQGNSA. V shed 5 bases and J shed 4 bases, with 17 bases lying between them. The CDR3 runs 15 residues. The CDR3 spells CASSPVTGTVYGYTF. In DNA form, the CDR3 reads TGTGCCAGCAGCCCCGTCACCGGGACGGTCTATGGCTACACCTTC.

This clone has only a few counts. The chain couples TRBV5-1 to TRBJ2-3; 12 bases are shared with TRBD2. The CDR3 is 17 amino acids. Germline trimming cut 0 bases from V and 0 bases from J; bases unmatched to any gene: 2. The germline V gene has CDR1 SGHRS and CDR2 YFSETQ. In DNA form, the CDR3 reads TGCGCCAGCAGCTTGGGGCTAGCGGGAGGGAGCACAGATACGCAGTATTTT. Residues: CASSLGLAGGSTDTQYF.

In this sample, this clone turned up once. The J gene is TRBJ2-1, the V gene TRBV6-1; D perhaps matches TRBD1 (5 bases). Trimming pared 5 bases from V and 2 bases from J, leaving 7 bases between. There are 13 residues in the CDR3. In germline, CDR1 is MNHNS, CDR2 SASEGT. The CDR3 DNA sequence: TGTGCCAGCAGTTTGACAGCCTACAATGAGCAGTTCTTC. Translated: CASSLTAYNEQFF.

This clone was picked up many times. The chain has TRBV18 and TRBJ2-7; TRBD1 matches 8 bases. This CDR3 is built from 13 residues. V lost 5 bases and J lost 6; bases outside the gene matches: 6. From germline, CDR1 is KGHSH and CDR2 LQKENI. The CDR3, as DNA: TGTGCCAGCTCAGCCCGGACAGGGTTCGAGCAGTACTTC. It encodes CASSARTGFEQYF.

This clone has only one observation. Distinct nucleotide sequences in the sample also encode this CDR3. The chain links TRBV7-9 to TRBJ2-1; TRBD2 agrees at 11 bases. V was clipped by 0 bases and J by 9 bases; unmatched bases: 4. This CDR3 comprises 15 residues. Per the germline V gene, CDR1 is SEHNR and CDR2 is FQNEAQ (reference sequence). CDR3 region: CASSLASGRALEQFF. As DNA, the CDR3 is TGTGCCAGCAGCTTAGCTAGCGGGAGGGCCCTTGAGCAGTTCTTC.

This chain uses TRBV11-2 with TRBJ2-7, with D perhaps matching TRBD1 (6 bases). Per germline, CDR1 SGHAT and CDR2 FQNNGV. The CDR3 is 15 amino acids. Trimming removed 5 bases at V and 2 bases at J, with 16 bases between. The CDR3 bases are TGTGCCAGCAGCCATAACCGGGACACTACCTACGAGCAGTACTTC. It specifies CASSHNRDTTYEQYF.

The chain is built from TRBV7-2 and TRBJ2-1; D possibly corresponds to TRBD2 (6 bases). V shed 1 base and J shed 3 bases, with 10 bases lying between them. This CDR3 spans 15 amino acids. Germline CDR1 is SGHTA and CDR2 is FQGNSA. The CDR3: CASSLGAGFYNEQFF. The CDR3 DNA sequence: TGTGCCAGCAGCTTAGGTGCGGGATTCTACAATGAGCAGTTCTTC.